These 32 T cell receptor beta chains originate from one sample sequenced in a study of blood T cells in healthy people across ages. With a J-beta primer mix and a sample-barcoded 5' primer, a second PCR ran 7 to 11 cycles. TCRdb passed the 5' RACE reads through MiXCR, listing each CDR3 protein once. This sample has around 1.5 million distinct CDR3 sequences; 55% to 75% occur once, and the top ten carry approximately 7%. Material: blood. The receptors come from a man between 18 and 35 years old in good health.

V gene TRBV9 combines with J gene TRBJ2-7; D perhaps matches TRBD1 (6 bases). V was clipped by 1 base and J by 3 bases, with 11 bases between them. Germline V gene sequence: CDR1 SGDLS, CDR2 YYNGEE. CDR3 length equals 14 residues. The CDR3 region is CASSVTQGGYEQYF. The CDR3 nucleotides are TGTGCCAGCAGCGTAACACAGGGCGGCTACGAGCAGTACTTC.

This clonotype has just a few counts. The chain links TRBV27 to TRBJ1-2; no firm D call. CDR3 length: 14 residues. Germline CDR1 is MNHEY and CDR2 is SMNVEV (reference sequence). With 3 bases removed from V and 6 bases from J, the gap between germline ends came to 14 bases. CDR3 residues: CASSFDSVGHGYTF. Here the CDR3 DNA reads TGTGCCAGCAGTTTTGATAGTGTCGGACATGGCTACACCTTC.

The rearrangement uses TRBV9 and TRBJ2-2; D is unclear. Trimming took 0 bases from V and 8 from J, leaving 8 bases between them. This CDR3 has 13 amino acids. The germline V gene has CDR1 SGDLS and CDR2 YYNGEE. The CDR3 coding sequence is TGTGCCAGCAGCGTAGTGGGTCGGGGGGAGCTGTTTTTT. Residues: CASSVVGRGELFF.

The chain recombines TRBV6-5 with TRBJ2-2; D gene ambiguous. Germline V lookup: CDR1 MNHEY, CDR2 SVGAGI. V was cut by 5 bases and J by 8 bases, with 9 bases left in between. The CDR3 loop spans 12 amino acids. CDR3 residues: CASSTTGGELFF. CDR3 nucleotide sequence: TGTGCCAGCAGTACGACCGGGGGGGAGCTGTTTTTT.

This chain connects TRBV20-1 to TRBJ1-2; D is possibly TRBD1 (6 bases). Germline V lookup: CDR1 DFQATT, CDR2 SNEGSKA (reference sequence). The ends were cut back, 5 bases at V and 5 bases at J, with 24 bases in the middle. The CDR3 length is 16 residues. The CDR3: CSASSLDDRPIYGYTF. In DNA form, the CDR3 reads TGCAGTGCTTCTTCCCTCGATGACAGGCCCATTTATGGCTACACCTTC.

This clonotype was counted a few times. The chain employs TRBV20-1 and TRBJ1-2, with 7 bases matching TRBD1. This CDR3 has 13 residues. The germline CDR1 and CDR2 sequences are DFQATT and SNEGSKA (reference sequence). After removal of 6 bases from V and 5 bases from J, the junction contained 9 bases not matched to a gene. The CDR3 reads CSAAQTGLYGYTF. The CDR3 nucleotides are TGCAGTGCCGCCCAGACAGGGCTATATGGCTACACCTTC.

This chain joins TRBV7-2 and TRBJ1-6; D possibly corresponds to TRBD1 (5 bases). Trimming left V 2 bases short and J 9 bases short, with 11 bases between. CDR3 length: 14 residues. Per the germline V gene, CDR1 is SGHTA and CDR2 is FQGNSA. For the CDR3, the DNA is TGTGCCAGCAGCTTACAGGGCTCCGCTTCACCCCTCCACTTT. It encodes CASSLQGSASPLHF.

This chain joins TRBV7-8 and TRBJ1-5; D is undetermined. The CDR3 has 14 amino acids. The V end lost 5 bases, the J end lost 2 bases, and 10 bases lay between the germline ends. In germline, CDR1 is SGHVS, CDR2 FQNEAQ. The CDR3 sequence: CASSLNEGNQPQHF. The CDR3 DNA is TGTGCCAGCAGCCTCAACGAGGGCAATCAGCCCCAGCATTTT.

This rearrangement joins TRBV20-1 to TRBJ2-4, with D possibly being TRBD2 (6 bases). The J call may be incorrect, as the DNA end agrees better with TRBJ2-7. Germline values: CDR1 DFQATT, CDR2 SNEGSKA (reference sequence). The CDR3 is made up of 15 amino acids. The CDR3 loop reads CSARDPAGSTYEQYF. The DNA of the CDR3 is TGCAGTGCTAGAGATCCGGCGGGATCTACCTACGAGCAGTACTTC.

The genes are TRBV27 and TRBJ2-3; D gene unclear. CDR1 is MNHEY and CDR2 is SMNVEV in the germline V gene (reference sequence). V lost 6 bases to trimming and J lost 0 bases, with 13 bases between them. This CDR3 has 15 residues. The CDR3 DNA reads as TGTGCCAGCAGCACTACAGAGCTAAGCACAGATACGCAGTATTTT. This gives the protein CASSTTELSTDTQYF.

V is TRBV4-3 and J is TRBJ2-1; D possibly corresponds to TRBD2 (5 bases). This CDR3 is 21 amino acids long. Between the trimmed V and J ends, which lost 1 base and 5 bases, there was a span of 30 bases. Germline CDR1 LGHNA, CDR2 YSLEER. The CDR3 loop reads CASSQVPHGAGRPSIHNEQFF. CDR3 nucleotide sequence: TGCGCCAGCAGCCAAGTTCCCCACGGTGCGGGCCGCCCATCAATTCACAATGAGCAGTTCTTC.

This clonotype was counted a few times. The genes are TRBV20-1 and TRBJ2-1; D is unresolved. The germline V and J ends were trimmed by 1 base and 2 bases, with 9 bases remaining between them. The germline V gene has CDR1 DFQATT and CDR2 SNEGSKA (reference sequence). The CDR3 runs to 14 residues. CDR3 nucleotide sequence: TGCAGTGCTAGAGGGGCTGGGACCTACAATGAGCAGTTCTTC. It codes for CSARGAGTYNEQFF.

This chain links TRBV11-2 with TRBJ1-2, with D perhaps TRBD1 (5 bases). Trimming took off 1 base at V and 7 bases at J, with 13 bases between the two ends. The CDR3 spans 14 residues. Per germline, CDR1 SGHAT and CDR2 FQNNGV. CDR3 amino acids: CASSLVSEGFGYTF. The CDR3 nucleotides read TGTGCCAGCAGCTTAGTATCGGAGGGGTTTGGCTACACCTTC.

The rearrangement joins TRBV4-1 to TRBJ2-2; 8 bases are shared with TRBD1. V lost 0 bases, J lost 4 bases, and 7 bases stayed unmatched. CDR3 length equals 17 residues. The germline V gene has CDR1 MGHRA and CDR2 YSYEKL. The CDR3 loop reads CASSQDRQGFSTGELFF. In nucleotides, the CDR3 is TGCGCCAGCAGCCAAGATAGACAGGGGTTTAGCACCGGGGAGCTGTTTTTT.

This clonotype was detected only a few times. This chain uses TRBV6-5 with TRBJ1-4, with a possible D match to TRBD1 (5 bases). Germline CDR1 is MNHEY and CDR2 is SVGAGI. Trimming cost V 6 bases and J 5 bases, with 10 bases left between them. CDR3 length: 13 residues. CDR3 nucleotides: TGTGCCAGCAGATCGACAGCGAATGAAAAACTGTTTTTT. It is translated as CASRSTANEKLFF.

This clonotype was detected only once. The CDR3 sequence is CATSTSHRGQDEQYF. The DNA of the CDR3 is TGTGCCACCAGCACCAGTCACAGGGGTCAGGACGAGCAGTACTTC. V is TRBV15 and J is TRBJ2-7; 7 bases are a match to TRBD1. V lost 4 bases, J lost 5 bases, and 11 bases stayed unmatched. Germline V lookup: CDR1 LNHNV, CDR2 YYDKDF (reference sequence). This CDR3 is built from 15 residues.

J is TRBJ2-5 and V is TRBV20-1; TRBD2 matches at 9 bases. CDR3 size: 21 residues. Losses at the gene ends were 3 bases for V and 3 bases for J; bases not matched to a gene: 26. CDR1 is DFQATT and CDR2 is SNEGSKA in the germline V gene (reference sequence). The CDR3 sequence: CSARAAGFLPGASGDKETQYF. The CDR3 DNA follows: TGCAGTGCTAGGGCGGCCGGCTTCCTGCCTGGGGCTAGCGGGGATAAAGAGACCCAGTACTTC.

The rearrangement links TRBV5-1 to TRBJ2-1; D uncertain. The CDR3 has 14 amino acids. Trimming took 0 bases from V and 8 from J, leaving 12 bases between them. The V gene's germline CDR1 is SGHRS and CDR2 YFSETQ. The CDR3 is CASSLVSPPHEQFF. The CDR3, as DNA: TGCGCCAGCAGCTTGGTCTCGCCTCCTCATGAGCAGTTCTTC.

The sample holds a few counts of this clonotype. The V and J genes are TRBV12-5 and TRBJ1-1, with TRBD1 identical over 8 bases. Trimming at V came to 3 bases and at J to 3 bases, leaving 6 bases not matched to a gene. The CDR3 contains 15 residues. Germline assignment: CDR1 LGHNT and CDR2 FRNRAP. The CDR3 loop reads CASGLETGGDTEAFF. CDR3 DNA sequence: TGTGCTAGTGGTTTAGAAACAGGGGGGGACACTGAAGCTTTCTTT.

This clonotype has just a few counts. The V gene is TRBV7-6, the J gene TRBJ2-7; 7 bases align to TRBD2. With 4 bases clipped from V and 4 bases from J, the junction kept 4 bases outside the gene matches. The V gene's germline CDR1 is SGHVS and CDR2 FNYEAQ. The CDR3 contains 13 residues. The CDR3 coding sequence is TGTGCCAGCAGCTATTATAGCGGGTACGAGCAGTACTTC. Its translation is CASSYYSGYEQYF.

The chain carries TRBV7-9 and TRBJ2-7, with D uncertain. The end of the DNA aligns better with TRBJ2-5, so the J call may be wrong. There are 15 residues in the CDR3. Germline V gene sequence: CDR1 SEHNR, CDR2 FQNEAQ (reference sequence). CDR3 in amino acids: CASSPPIGRQETQYF. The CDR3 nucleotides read TGTGCCAGCAGCCCCCCAATCGGCCGCCAGGAGACCCAGTACTTC.

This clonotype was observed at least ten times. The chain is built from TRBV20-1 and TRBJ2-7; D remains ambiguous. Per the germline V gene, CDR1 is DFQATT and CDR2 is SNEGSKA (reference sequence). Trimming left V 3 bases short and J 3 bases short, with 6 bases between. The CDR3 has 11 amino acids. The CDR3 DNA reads TGCAGTGCTAGCGGTGACTACGAGCAGTACTTC. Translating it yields CSASGDYEQYF.

CDR3 sequence: CSGPGTQETQYF. The CDR3 region has the DNA TGCAGTGGCCCAGGGACACAAGAGACCCAGTACTTC. The chain joins TRBV20-1 to TRBJ2-5, with D perhaps matching TRBD1 (6 bases). The CDR3 sequence is 12 residues long. Trimming removed 7 bases at V and 2 bases at J, with 11 bases between. Germline V lookup: CDR1 DFQATT, CDR2 SNEGSKA (reference sequence).

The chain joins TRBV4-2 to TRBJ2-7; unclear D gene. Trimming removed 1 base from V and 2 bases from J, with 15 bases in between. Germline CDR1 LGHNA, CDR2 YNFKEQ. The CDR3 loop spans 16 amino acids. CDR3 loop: CASSQGGRTAAYEQYF. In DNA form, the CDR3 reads TGTGCCAGCAGCCAAGGAGGAAGGACGGCGGCCTACGAGCAGTACTTC.

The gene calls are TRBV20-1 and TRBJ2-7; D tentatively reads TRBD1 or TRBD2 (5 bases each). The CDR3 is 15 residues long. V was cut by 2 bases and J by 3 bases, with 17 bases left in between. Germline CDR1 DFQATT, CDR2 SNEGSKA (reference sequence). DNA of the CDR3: TGCAGTGCTAGACGCCCCCGGGACCCCGACTACGAGCAGTACTTC. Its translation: CSARRPRDPDYEQYF.

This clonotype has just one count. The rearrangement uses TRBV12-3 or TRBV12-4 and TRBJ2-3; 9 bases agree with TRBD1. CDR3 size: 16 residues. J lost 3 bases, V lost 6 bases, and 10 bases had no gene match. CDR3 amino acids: CASSRDRGSGTDTQYF. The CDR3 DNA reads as TGTGCCAGCAGCCGTGACAGGGGGTCTGGAACAGATACGCAGTATTTT.

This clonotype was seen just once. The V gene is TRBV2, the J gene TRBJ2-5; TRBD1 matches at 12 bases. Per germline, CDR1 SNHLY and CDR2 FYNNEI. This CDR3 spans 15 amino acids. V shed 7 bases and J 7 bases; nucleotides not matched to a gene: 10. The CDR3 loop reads CASKGDRGPPATQYF. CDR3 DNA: TGTGCCAGCAAAGGGGACAGGGGGCCTCCTGCGACCCAGTACTTC.

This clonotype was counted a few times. The CDR3 DNA follows: TGTGCCAGCATAAGGGTGTATGACTATGGCTACACCTTC. It is translated as CASIRVYDYGYTF. The chain is built from TRBV2 and TRBJ1-2, with D uncertain. The germline CDR1 and CDR2 sequences are SNHLY and FYNNEI. Trimming pared 7 bases from V and 3 bases from J, leaving 12 bases between. There are 13 residues in the CDR3.

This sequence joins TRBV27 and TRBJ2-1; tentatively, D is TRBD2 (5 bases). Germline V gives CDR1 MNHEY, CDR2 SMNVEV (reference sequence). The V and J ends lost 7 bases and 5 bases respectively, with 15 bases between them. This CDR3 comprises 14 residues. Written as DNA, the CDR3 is TGTGCCAGCAATGGACTGAAGGGTAACAATGAGCAGTTCTTC. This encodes CASNGLKGNNEQFF.

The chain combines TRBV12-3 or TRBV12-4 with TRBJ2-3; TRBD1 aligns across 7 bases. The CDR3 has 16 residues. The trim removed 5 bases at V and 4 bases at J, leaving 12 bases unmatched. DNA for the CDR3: TGTGCCAGCAGTCCCACCCCAAGACAGGGCGCAGATACGCAGTATTTT. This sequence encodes CASSPTPRQGADTQYF.

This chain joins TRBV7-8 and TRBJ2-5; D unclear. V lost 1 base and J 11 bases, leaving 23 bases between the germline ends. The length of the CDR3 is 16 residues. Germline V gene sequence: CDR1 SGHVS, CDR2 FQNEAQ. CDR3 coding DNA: TGTGCCAGCAGCTTAGGCTCTTCGTTAGCCTACAATGAGCAGTACTTC. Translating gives CASSLGSSLAYNEQYF.

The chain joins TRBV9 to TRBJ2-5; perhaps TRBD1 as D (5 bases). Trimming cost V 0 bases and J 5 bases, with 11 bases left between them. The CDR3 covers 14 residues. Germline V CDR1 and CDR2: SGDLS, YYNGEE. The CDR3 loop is CASSVGRARETQYF. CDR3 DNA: TGTGCCAGCAGCGTAGGCAGGGCCCGGGAGACCCAGTACTTC.